The 27 T cell receptor beta chains given below trace back to one sample, sequenced in a study of T cell changes during pregnancy in multiple sclerosis. Here immunoSEQ multiplex PCR was the method, and the copy in TCRdb shows in-frame clones only, minus some. The table has about 49,000 clones, roughly 94% seen once. The input for sequencing was CD8+ T cells from peripheral blood mononuclear cells, taken before pregnancy. The receptor set was obtained from a female donor with multiple sclerosis, enrolled in a pregnancy study.

The gene calls are TRBV4-1 and TRBJ2-1, with 8 positions matching TRBD2. This CDR3 region has 15 residues. Germline CDR1 reads MGHRA; CDR2 reads YSYEKL. After removal of 3 bases from V and 4 bases from J, the junction contained 5 bases not matched to a gene. The CDR3 reads CASSQSSGSYNEQFF. CDR3 DNA sequence: TGCGCCAGCAGCCAGTCTAGCGGGTCATACAATGAGCAGTTCTTC.

The gene calls are TRBV19 and TRBJ1-5; 9 bases match TRBD1. Losses at the gene ends were 9 bases for V and 2 bases for J; bases not matched to a gene: 11. The CDR3 extends over 16 amino acids. CDR1 and CDR2 (germline): LNHDA, SQIVND (reference sequence). CDR3 bases: TGTGCCAGACCAGCGAACAGGGGGCGCGGCAATCAGCCCCAGCATTTT. Translating it yields CARPANRGRGNQPQHF.

J is TRBJ1-4 and V is TRBV10-2; TRBD1 might be the D (5 bases). Trimming pared 6 bases from V and 0 bases from J, leaving 8 bases between. CDR3 length: 14 amino acids. Germline lookup yields CDR1 WSHSY and CDR2 SAAADI. CDR3 region: CASRGGPTNEKLFF. CDR3 bases: TGCGCCAGCAGGGGGGGTCCAACTAATGAAAAACTGTTTTTT.

The V gene is TRBV7-9, the J gene TRBJ1-3, with unresolved D. The V gene lost 5 bases and the J gene lost 0 bases, with 8 bases spanning the gap. The CDR3 sequence is 14 residues long. CDR1 and CDR2 (germline): SEHNR, FQNEAQ (reference sequence). The CDR3 reads CASSLRDSGNTIYF. CDR3 DNA: TGTGCCAGCAGCCTACGGGACTCTGGAAACACCATATATTTT.

The chain is built from TRBV4-1 and TRBJ2-6; D uncertain. CDR1 is MGHRA, CDR2 YSYEKL, per germline. The CDR3 spans 16 residues. Trimming left V 0 bases short and J 2 bases short, with 8 bases between. The chain's CDR3 is CASSQDSRAGANVLTF. CDR3 nucleotides: TGCGCCAGCAGCCAAGACTCGCGAGCTGGGGCCAACGTCCTGACTTTC.

On this clone itself: An end of the junction does not agree with germline; a read error may underlie this. The V gene is TRBV30, the J gene TRBJ1-4; the D gene is possibly TRBD1 (6 bases). Germline-derived CDR1 and CDR2 are GTSNPN and SVGIG (reference sequence). This CDR3 is built from 12 residues. The CDR3 protein is CAWTVTNEKLFF. The CDR3 nucleotides are TGTGCTTGGACAGTCACTAATGAAAAACTGTTTTTT.

The V gene is TRBV7-9, the J gene TRBJ2-2; 10 bases map to TRBD2. Germline trimming cut 4 bases from V and 1 base from J; bases unmatched to any gene: 9. Germline V CDR1 and CDR2: SEHNR, FQNEAQ (reference sequence). This CDR3 is 18 amino acids long. CDR3: CASSYPTSGLMNTGELFF. DNA of the CDR3: TGTGCCAGCAGCTATCCGACTAGCGGGCTAATGAACACCGGGGAGCTGTTTTTT.

V and J are TRBV15 and TRBJ2-7; 7 bases align to TRBD1. CDR3 length: 13 amino acids. J was trimmed by 5 bases and V by 3 bases; bases with no gene match: 4. Looked up from germline, CDR1 is LNHNV and CDR2 is YYDKDF (reference sequence). The chain's CDR3 is CATSSRQGDEQYF. CDR3 DNA sequence: TGTGCCACCAGCAGCCGACAGGGAGACGAGCAGTACTTC.

V and J are TRBV9 and TRBJ2-2; TRBD2 agrees at 7 bases. The CDR3 sequence is 15 residues long. V lost 5 bases and J lost 6; bases outside the gene matches: 10. Germline V gene data show CDR1 as SGDLS and CDR2 as YYNGEE. The CDR3 reads CASSGGAGVPGELFF. CDR3 in DNA: TGTGCCAGCAGTGGAGGGGCGGGAGTCCCCGGGGAGCTGTTTTTT.

The chain has TRBV4-2 and TRBJ2-7; TRBD2 agrees at 10 bases. Looked up from germline, CDR1 is LGHNA and CDR2 is YNFKEQ. The CDR3 covers 15 residues. With V trimmed by 1 base and J by 2 bases, 2 bases remained unmatched. The CDR3 DNA reads as TGTGCCAGCAGCCAAGGGACTAGCGGAACCTACGAGCAGTACTTC. Encoded protein: CASSQGTSGTYEQYF.

This chain joins TRBV9 and TRBJ2-3, with 7 bases aligning to TRBD2. Germline CDR1 reads SGDLS; CDR2 reads YYNGEE. This CDR3 is built from 16 residues. V gave up 0 bases and J gave up 0 bases; unmatched junction bases: 4. CDR3 residues: CASSVGLAESTDTQYF. The CDR3 DNA sequence: TGTGCCAGCAGCGTAGGGCTAGCGGAAAGCACAGATACGCAGTATTTT. The whole variable domain, remainder taken from reference TRBV9 and TRBJ2-3, is DSGVTQTPKHLITATGQRVTLRCSPRSGDLSVYWYQQSLDQGLQFLIQYYNGEERAKGNILERFSAQQFPDLHSELNLSSLELGDSALYFCASSVGLAESTDTQYFGPGTRLTVL.

The V and J genes are TRBV28 and TRBJ2-1; TRBD2 matches at 11 bases. This CDR3 spans 15 amino acids. Germline-derived CDR1 and CDR2 are MDHEN and SYDVKM. The ends lost 4 bases at V and 8 bases at J; junction bases unmatched: 7. The CDR3 nucleotides are TGTGCCAGCAGTTCACCGGGACTAGCGGTCGATGAGCAGTTCTTC. This sequence encodes CASSSPGLAVDEQFF. Based on the CDR3 plus reference TRBV28 and TRBJ2-1, the full variable domain is DVKVTQSSRYLVKRTGEKVFLECVQDMDHENMFWYRQDPGLGLRLIYFSYDVKMKEKGDIPEGYSVSREKKERFSLILESASTNQTSMYLCASSSPGLAVDEQFFGPGTRLTVL.

The rearrangement links TRBV6-1 to TRBJ2-3; maybe TRBD1 (5 bases). The V end lost 2 bases, the J end lost 1 base, and 13 bases lay between the germline ends. The germline CDR1 and CDR2 sequences are MNHNS and SASEGT. This CDR3 has 16 residues. The CDR3 coding sequence is TGTGCCAGCAGTGAATGGCAGGGATTAGGCACAGATACGCAGTATTTT. Its protein product is CASSEWQGLGTDTQYF.

The V and J genes are TRBV13 and TRBJ2-1; D is uncertain. Looked up from germline, CDR1 is PRHDT and CDR2 is FYEKMQ (reference sequence). With 4 bases removed from V and 0 bases from J, the gap between germline ends came to 10 bases. There are 15 residues in the CDR3. The CDR3 sequence is CASSSASSSYNEQFF. The CDR3 bases are TGTGCCAGCAGCTCGGCTAGTAGCTCCTACAATGAGCAGTTCTTC.

This chain joins TRBV4-2 and TRBJ2-3, with D maybe TRBD2 (7 bases). This CDR3 has 16 residues. Looked up from germline, CDR1 is LGHNA and CDR2 is YNFKEQ. The ends were cut back, 1 base at V and 0 bases at J, with 11 bases in the middle. CDR3 in amino acids: CASSQGGGSSTDTQYF. As DNA, the CDR3 is TGTGCCAGCAGCCAAGGGGGGGGCTCTAGCACAGATACGCAGTATTTT.

The rearrangement joins TRBV5-5 to TRBJ1-1, with 9 bases aligning to TRBD1. V shed 4 bases and J 5 bases; nucleotides not matched to a gene: 12. CDR1 and CDR2 from the germline V gene are SGHKS and YYEKEE (reference sequence). CDR3 length: 16 amino acids. The CDR3 loop is CASSTNWDRVKTEAFF. The CDR3, as DNA: TGTGCCAGCAGCACAAACTGGGACAGGGTCAAGACTGAAGCTTTCTTT.

The chain recombines TRBV9 with TRBJ1-4; tentative D call: TRBD1 (6 bases). Looked up from germline, CDR1 is SGDLS and CDR2 is YYNGEE. The CDR3 sequence is 15 residues long. The V gene lost 4 bases and the J gene lost 4 bases, with 14 bases spanning the gap. The CDR3 region has the DNA TGTGCCAGCAGCTCCGGCCGGGACAATAATGAAAAACTGTTTTTT. This gives the protein CASSSGRDNNEKLFF.

The rearrangement links TRBV27 to TRBJ2-7; possibly TRBD2 for D (6 bases). The CDR3 totals 13 residues. The V end lost 5 bases, the J end lost 2 bases, and 10 bases lay between the germline ends. CDR1 and CDR2 (germline): MNHEY, SMNVEV (reference sequence). CDR3 loop: CASSSSGPYEQYF. As DNA, the CDR3 is TGTGCCAGCAGTAGTAGCGGCCCCTACGAGCAGTACTTC.

The chain has TRBV5-1 and TRBJ2-1; TRBD2 matches 10 bases. V shed 7 bases, J shed 7 bases, and the junction held 14 bases outside the gene matches. Germline V CDR1 and CDR2: SGHRS, YFSETQ. The CDR3 loop spans 16 amino acids. Here the CDR3 reads CASGHSVGLAENEQFF. The CDR3 DNA reads as TGCGCCAGCGGGCATAGCGTAGGACTAGCGGAAAATGAGCAGTTCTTC.

The chain links TRBV10-1 to TRBJ2-2; 8 bases are a match to TRBD2. The CDR3 runs to 15 residues. V shed 6 bases, J shed 5 bases, and the junction held 8 bases outside the gene matches. Germline V gene data show CDR1 as WNHNN and CDR2 as SYGVQD (reference sequence). CDR3 protein: CASSGSGDKTGELFF. For the CDR3, the DNA is TGCGCCAGCAGCGGTAGCGGGGATAAAACCGGGGAGCTGTTTTTT.

The chain recombines TRBV7-9 with TRBJ1-1; weak D call: TRBD1 (6 bases). Trimming took off 1 base at V and 5 bases at J, with 20 bases between the two ends. CDR1 SEHNR and CDR2 FQNEAQ come from the germline V gene (reference sequence). The CDR3 sequence is 17 residues long. CDR3 region: CASSLVPGHRARTEAFF. As DNA, the CDR3 is TGTGCCAGCAGCTTAGTTCCAGGCCACAGGGCGAGGACTGAAGCTTTCTTT.

This chain uses TRBV15 with TRBJ1-2; weak D call: TRBD1 (5 bases). The germline CDR1 and CDR2 sequences are LNHNV and YYDKDF (reference sequence). Trimming cost V 5 bases and J 7 bases, with 14 bases left between them. The length of the CDR3 is 13 residues. CDR3 sequence reads: CATSQTVSFGYTF. The CDR3 DNA reads TGTGCCACCAGCCAGACAGTATCCTTTGGCTACACCTTC.

The gene calls are TRBV4-1 and TRBJ1-3; the D gene is possibly TRBD1 (5 bases). The germline V gene has CDR1 MGHRA and CDR2 YSYEKL. This CDR3 is built from 15 residues. Trimming removed 3 bases from V and 0 bases from J, with 9 bases in between. The CDR3 protein is CASSHGDFSGNTIYF. The DNA of the CDR3 is TGCGCCAGCAGCCACGGGGACTTCTCTGGAAACACCATATATTTT.

J is TRBJ1-1 and V is TRBV19, with D unresolved. Per the germline V gene, CDR1 is LNHDA and CDR2 is SQIVND (reference sequence). The CDR3 is 13 residues long. Between the trimmed V and J ends, which lost 2 bases and 1 base, there was a span of 5 bases. CDR3 region: CASSIYKNTEAFF. CDR3 DNA: TGTGCCAGTAGTATATATAAGAACACTGAAGCTTTCTTT.

The chain combines TRBV20-1 with TRBJ2-2, with a possible D match to TRBD2 (6 bases). The CDR3 runs to 10 residues. CDR1 is DFQATT and CDR2 is SNEGSKA in the germline V gene (reference sequence). CDR3: CGGGTGELFF. Here the CDR3 DNA reads TGCGGGGGAGGCACCGGGGAGCTGTTTTTT.

The chain joins TRBV19 to TRBJ1-2; no clear D. The CDR3 is 14 amino acids. The V end lost 6 bases, the J end lost 8 bases, and 19 bases lay between the germline ends. Per the germline V gene, CDR1 is LNHDA and CDR2 is SQIVND (reference sequence). The CDR3 region is CASSYGLSAEGYTF. The CDR3 region has the DNA TGTGCCAGTAGCTACGGCCTGTCAGCGGAGGGCTACACCTTC.

V is TRBV5-1 and J is TRBJ2-7; 7 nucleotides match TRBD2. Germline V gene sequence: CDR1 SGHRS, CDR2 YFSETQ. V was pared by 4 bases and J by 4 bases, with 8 bases of the junction left unmatched. This CDR3 region has 14 residues. In DNA form, the CDR3 reads TGCGCCAGCAGCATAGCTAGCGGAATATACGAGCAGTACTTC. Amino acid sequence: CASSIASGIYEQYF. The entire variable domain, with the rest obtained from reference TRBV5-1 and TRBJ2-7, is as follows: KAGVTQTPRYLIKTRGQQVTLSCSPISGHRSVSWYQQTPGQGLQFLFEYFSETQRNKGNFPGRFSGRQFSNSRSEMNVSTLELGDSALYLCASSIASGIYEQYFGPGTRLTVT.